What follows are 23 T cell receptor beta chains derived from one specimen sequenced in a study of T cells expressing NK-cell markers. TCRdb reprocessed the 5' RACE reads, with one entry per CDR3 protein and no DNA. The sample table includes 350,000 to 400,000 distinct CDR3 sequences. The sequencing input was blood T cells: a sorted CD56 or NKG2C T cell subset, CD4+ or CD8+ T cells, or bulk PBMC T cells (not recorded which). Source of these receptors: a woman aged 50 to 60 in good health.

J is TRBJ2-7 and V is TRBV12-3 or TRBV12-4; absent DNA, TCRdb's TRBD1 call cannot be checked. This CDR3 spans 14 amino acids. CDR3 protein: CASSLGPGDGEQYF.

The chain joins TRBV7-7 to TRBJ2-1; with no DNA, the TCRdb D assignment of TRBD1 cannot be verified. CDR1 and CDR2 (germline): SSHAT, FNYEAQ (reference sequence). The length of the CDR3 is 13 residues. The chain's CDR3 is CASSPSLLDEQFF.

V usage is TRBV5-1 and J usage is TRBJ2-1; no DNA is available, so the TRBD2 call from TCRdb remains unchecked. The CDR3 is made up of 16 amino acids. Germline V CDR1 and CDR2: SGHRS, YFSETQ. CDR3 in amino acids: CASSSLGTSGFGEQFF.

This sequence joins TRBV12-3 or TRBV12-4 and TRBJ2-5; TCRdb picks TRBD2, but there is no DNA to check that call. This CDR3 comprises 17 residues. CDR3 loop: CASSFTGTSGSQETQYF.

The gene calls are TRBV9 and TRBJ2-7; TCRdb gives TRBD2 as the D gene, but with no DNA this cannot be confirmed. The CDR3 sequence is 16 residues long. Germline V gene lookup returns CDR1 SGDLS and CDR2 YYNGEE. CDR3 protein: CASSVAGSGRMGEQYF.

CDR3 region: CASSLSSGKYEQFF. The rearrangement joins TRBV7-9 to TRBJ2-1; TCRdb's D call of TRBD2 is untestable without DNA. The length of the CDR3 is 14 residues. CDR1 SEHNR and CDR2 FQNEAQ come from the germline V gene (reference sequence).

The chain employs TRBV20-1 and TRBJ2-1; the TCRdb call, TRBD2, lacks DNA for checking. CDR1 and CDR2 (germline): DFQATT, SNEGSKA (reference sequence). This CDR3 is 17 amino acids long. The CDR3 spells CSARARLAGRGNNEQFF.

This chain joins TRBV12-3 or TRBV12-4 and TRBJ2-7; TCRdb's D call, TRBD2, is unchecked because there is no DNA. This CDR3 is 16 amino acids long. The chain's CDR3 is CASRGPSGPTAYEQYF.

J is TRBJ2-7 and V is TRBV6-2 or TRBV6-3. The CDR3 extends over 12 amino acids. Germline lookup yields CDR1 MNHEY and CDR2 SVGEGT. The CDR3 is CASRKQTYEQYF.

V is TRBV4-1 and J is TRBJ1-2. The CDR3 runs to 15 residues. From germline, CDR1 is MGHRA and CDR2 YSYEKL. The CDR3 loop is CASSQDKVTDYGYTF.

The chain has TRBV15 and TRBJ2-3; TCRdb picks TRBD1, but there is no DNA to check that call. CDR3 length: 19 amino acids. Germline assignment: CDR1 LNHNV and CDR2 YYDKDF (reference sequence). CDR3 residues: CATSRLGSWGLLSTDTQYF.

J is TRBJ2-3 and V is TRBV2. Per the germline V gene, CDR1 is SNHLY and CDR2 is FYNNEI. The CDR3 contains 12 residues. CDR3 sequence reads: CASSAITDTQYF.

V and J are TRBV11-2 and TRBJ2-3; TCRdb lists TRBD1, though no DNA is available to test this call. The CDR3 totals 16 residues. Germline CDR1 and CDR2: SGHAT and FQNNGV. CDR3 region: CASSPGDHLFTDTQYF.

The rearrangement joins TRBV25-1 to TRBJ2-3; TCRdb calls TRBD1, which cannot be checked without DNA. CDR1 and CDR2 from the germline V gene are MGHDK and SYGVNS. The CDR3 has 13 amino acids. This CDR3 reads CASSDPAGWGEYF.

V is TRBV19 and J is TRBJ1-2; absent DNA, TCRdb's TRBD1 call cannot be checked. The CDR3 is made up of 14 amino acids. Germline V gene data show CDR1 as LNHDA and CDR2 as SQIVND (reference sequence). CDR3: CASRRTGGDYGYTF.

This rearrangement joins TRBV4-2 to TRBJ1-5; the TCRdb D gene call, TRBD1, has no DNA to confirm it. CDR1 and CDR2 from the germline V gene are LGHNA and YNFKEQ. The CDR3 has 16 amino acids. This CDR3 is CASSQGDRGGNQPQHF.

This sequence joins TRBV9 and TRBJ2-7; there is no DNA to check the TCRdb D call of TRBD1. The CDR3 has 17 residues. From germline, CDR1 is SGDLS and CDR2 YYNGEE. CDR3 in amino acids: CASSTRLGGQFTYEQYF.

V usage is TRBV24-1 and J usage is TRBJ1-2. Per the germline V gene, CDR1 is KGHDR and CDR2 is SFDVKD. CDR3 length: 16 residues. CDR3 sequence reads: CATSDWKGSTNYGYTF.

The CDR3 reads CATITGRHNEQFF. The chain uses TRBV28 and TRBJ2-1; as DNA is missing, the TRBD1 call by TCRdb cannot be tested. Germline CDR1 reads MDHEN; CDR2 reads SYDVKM. The CDR3 has 13 residues.

J is TRBJ1-3 and V is TRBV5-1. In germline, CDR1 is SGHRS, CDR2 YFSETQ. The CDR3 consists of 15 residues. CDR3 residues: CASSLNGFSGNTIYF.

This chain links TRBV11-2 with TRBJ2-1; TCRdb designates TRBD2, a call that cannot be tested without DNA. The germline CDR1 and CDR2 sequences are SGHAT and FQNNGV. The CDR3 has 16 amino acids. The CDR3 is CASSRLEGGLYNEQFF.

The chain employs TRBV4-1 and TRBJ2-4; there is no DNA to check the TCRdb D call of TRBD1. Per germline, CDR1 MGHRA and CDR2 YSYEKL. The CDR3 has 16 residues. The CDR3 spells CASSPPSRGREVIQYF.

The chain joins TRBV2 to TRBJ1-4; TCRdb returns TRBD1, unconfirmable since there is no DNA. The length of the CDR3 is 16 residues. CDR1 is SNHLY and CDR2 is FYNNEI in the germline V gene. The CDR3 here is CASSDPTGGVGEKLFF. The variable domain in full, with the rest retrieved from reference TRBV2 and TRBJ1-4, is EPEVTQTPSHQVTQMGQEVILRCVPISNHLYFYWYRQILGQKVEFLVSFYNNEISEKSEIFDDQFSVERPDGSNFTLKIRSTKLEDSAMYFCASSDPTGGVGEKLFFGSGTQLSVL.